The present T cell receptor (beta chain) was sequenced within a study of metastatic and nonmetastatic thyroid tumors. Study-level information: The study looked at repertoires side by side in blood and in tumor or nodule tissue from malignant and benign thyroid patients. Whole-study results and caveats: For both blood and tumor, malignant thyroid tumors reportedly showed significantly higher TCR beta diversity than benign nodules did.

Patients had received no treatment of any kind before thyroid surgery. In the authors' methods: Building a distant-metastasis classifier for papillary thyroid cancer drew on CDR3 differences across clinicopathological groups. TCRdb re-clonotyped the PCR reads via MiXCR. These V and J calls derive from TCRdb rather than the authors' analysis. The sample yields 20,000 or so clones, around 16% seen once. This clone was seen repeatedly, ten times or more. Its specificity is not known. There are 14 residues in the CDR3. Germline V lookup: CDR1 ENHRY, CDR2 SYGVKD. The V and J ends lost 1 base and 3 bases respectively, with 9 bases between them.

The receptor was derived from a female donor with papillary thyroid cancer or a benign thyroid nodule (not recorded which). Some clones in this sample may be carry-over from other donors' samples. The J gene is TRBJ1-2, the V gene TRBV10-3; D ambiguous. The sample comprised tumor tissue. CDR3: CAISELAGYYGYTF. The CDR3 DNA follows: TGTGCCATCAGTGAGTTGGCAGGTTACTATGGCTACACCTTC.